This TCR beta chain appears in the sequencing data of a study of blood T cell repertoires in COVID-19. This CDR3 contains 13 residues. V lost 1 base to trimming and J lost 5 bases, with 8 bases between them. CDR1 and CDR2 from the germline V gene are MGHRA and YSYEKL. Data came from immunoSEQ multiplex PCR; TCRdb stores just in-frame clones and leaves some out. Seen here are about 310,000 clones, around 87% observed once, and the top ten hold 1%. This chain links TRBV4-1 with TRBJ2-5; the D is unclear. This TCR was recovered from a middle-aged man with active or convalescent COVID-19. The sample was peripheral blood. CDR3 DNA: TGCGCCAGCAGCCAAGCCGGGTATGAGACCCAGTACTTC. Translated, it gives CASSQAGYETQYF.